These T cell receptor beta chains were read from a single sample in a study of beta chain bispecific antibodies for T cell cancers. Each CDR3 protein is one row after TCRdb ran MiXCR on the 5' RACE reads. The repertoire holds 20,000 or so distinct CDR3 sequences, with less than 3% as singletons. For these TCRs, the target antigens are not known. The sequenced sample was healthy donor T cells cultured with leukemia cells. The receptors stem from a human donor in good health. Some clones in this sample may be carry-over from other donors' samples. The CDR3 runs from the conserved cysteine through the conserved F or W. Clone size is given for some rows only: seen once, a few or many times, or a class if the clone is expanded.

J gene,clone size,V gene,CDR3 protein
TRBJ2-7,-,TRBV30,CAWTGGSSYEQYF
TRBJ2-5,many,TRBV12-3/TRBV12-4,CASTLSLAGIETQYF
TRBJ2-3,many,TRBV10-3,CAISESTGGDTQYF
TRBJ1-1,many,TRBV18,CASSPRDGTEAFF
TRBJ2-1,-,TRBV20-1,CSARGGVGEQFF
TRBJ1-6,medium-sized,TRBV28,CASSLSGGVMAPLHF
TRBJ2-3,many,TRBV12-5,CASGPLAGGTDTQYF
TRBJ1-2,many,TRBV13,CASSLTGEGYTF
TRBJ2-2,few,TRBV19,CASSQGDIDTGELFF
TRBJ2-3,many,TRBV12-3/TRBV12-4,CASTGYTDTQYF
TRBJ1-2,many,TRBV3-1,CASSQGTSYGYTF
TRBJ2-2,medium-sized,TRBV4-1,CASSHGGGELFF
TRBJ2-1,many,TRBV5-1,CASSLTGEQFF
TRBJ2-1,many,TRBV2,CASSEVLAGKGEQFF
TRBJ2-3,many,TRBV7-8,CASSLAAQGNTQYF
TRBJ2-7,-,TRBV7-8,CASSPEVGVYEQYF
TRBJ2-5,many,TRBV5-1,CASGLGGETQYF
TRBJ2-3,-,TRBV7-2,CASSDGGLWDTQYF
TRBJ1-3,many,TRBV5-5,CASRQMREGNTIYF
TRBJ1-5,-,TRBV30,CAWSVRTGFNQPQHF
TRBJ1-1,many,TRBV5-1,CASSLVEGHTEAFF
TRBJ2-5,many,TRBV7-9,CASIQRGAETQYF
TRBJ2-7,-,TRBV5-1,CVSSPTDSYEQYF
TRBJ2-4,few,TRBV30,CAWSTGTGGNIQYF
TRBJ1-4,many,TRBV4-1,CASSPGTTTNEKLFF
TRBJ2-2,many,TRBV7-7,CAVGPGGNTGELFF
TRBJ1-1,many,TRBV12-3/TRBV12-4,CASSQPGQGPEAFF
TRBJ1-6,many,TRBV27,CASSLMWGDSPLHF
TRBJ2-7,many,TRBV20-1,CSARDHRGLTYEQYF
TRBJ1-1,many,TRBV5-1,CASSLLGTAFGRAEAFF
TRBJ2-3,few,TRBV7-6,CASSLSPGVADTQYF
TRBJ1-1,many,TRBV20-1,CSARDGRVEAFF
TRBJ1-5,medium-sized,TRBV20-1,CSAIKSRGSNQPQHF
TRBJ2-3,-,TRBV9,CASSVGGGGVVDTQYF
TRBJ2-1,many,TRBV7-2,CASSHAGVRGFNEQFF
TRBJ1-1,many,TRBV6-5,CASSYFRDTEAFF
TRBJ2-4,many,TRBV18,CASSSQVAKNIQYF
TRBJ1-4,many,TRBV2,CASTGKQYEKLFF
TRBJ2-7,many,TRBV4-2,CASSQDPGAAYREYF
TRBJ2-7,many,TRBV19,CASSDRLYPHEQYF
TRBJ1-6,medium-sized,TRBV27,CASSLSGDNSPLHF
TRBJ2-5,many,TRBV7-8,CASSPWDNGETQYF
TRBJ2-1,many,TRBV7-9,CASSLDSSYNEQFF
TRBJ2-3,many,TRBV10-2,CASSWTRTDTQYF
TRBJ1-5,many,TRBV19,CASSYRRAFSTPDQPQHF